The 23 T cell receptor beta chains presented below share a single source sample, sequenced in a study of shared T cell receptors in the human thymus. The repertoire was sequenced with immunoSEQ multiplex PCR; TCRdb's copy has only in-frame clones and lacks some. The sample lists 700,000 to 750,000 clones; approximately 83% were seen once. These same records also appear under a second study, on human thymus T cells.

Sequencing was done on a sample of thymocytes. Receptor source: a girl in the first two years of life with a congenital heart defect.

This rearrangement joins TRBV7-8 to TRBJ1-4; TRBD1 matches at 9 bases. The CDR3 consists of 15 residues. J lost 5 bases, V lost 3 bases, and 4 bases had no gene match. From germline, CDR1 is SGHVS and CDR2 FQNEAQ. As DNA, the CDR3 is TGTGCCAGCAGCTTTGCCGGGACAGGGAATGAAAAACTGTTTTTT. This translates into CASSFAGTGNEKLFF.

This clone appeared a few times. The chain couples TRBV4-3 to TRBJ2-1; TRBD1 agrees at 9 bases. The trim removed 4 bases at V and 4 bases at J, leaving 8 bases unmatched. CDR1 and CDR2 from the germline V gene are LGHNA and YSLEER. The CDR3 is made up of 16 amino acids. The CDR3 region has the DNA TGCGCCAGCAGCCCCCATAGGGACAGGGTTTACAATGAGCAGTTCTTC. Amino acid sequence: CASSPHRDRVYNEQFF.

The chain is built from TRBV6-6 and TRBJ1-6; tentative D call: TRBD1 (6 bases). V was shortened by 5 bases and J by 5 bases, with 13 bases between the two germline ends. CDR1 is MNHNY and CDR2 is SVGAGI in the germline V gene (reference sequence). This CDR3 is 15 amino acids long. The CDR3 sequence: CASSTPQGHNSPLHF. CDR3 bases: TGTGCCAGCAGTACACCACAGGGCCATAATTCACCCCTCCACTTT.

This clone has more than one count but fewer than ten. The rearrangement joins TRBV7-2 to TRBJ2-7; 7 positions agree with TRBD2. Germline values: CDR1 SGHTA, CDR2 FQGNSA. The V gene end was trimmed by 8 bases and the J gene end by 2 bases; junction bases not matched to a gene: 12. The CDR3 covers 15 residues. CDR3 coding DNA: TGTGCCAGCCTCCCGAGAAGTAGCGGGCCCTACGAGCAGTACTTC. Its protein product is CASLPRSSGPYEQYF.

The CDR3 DNA is TGTGCCAGCAGCTTAGTTGCGTCGGGGGGTTCACCCCTCCACTTT. This sequence encodes CASSLVASGGSPLHF. The chain joins TRBV7-8 to TRBJ1-6; D is possibly TRBD1 (5 bases). The CDR3 contains 15 residues. The germline V gene has CDR1 SGHVS and CDR2 FQNEAQ. V was cut by 1 base and J by 9 bases, with 13 bases left in between.

V usage is TRBV18 and J usage is TRBJ1-2; the D gene is possibly TRBD1 (6 bases). V lost 4 bases to trimming and J lost 8 bases, with 20 bases between them. The germline CDR1 and CDR2 sequences are KGHSH and LQKENI. The CDR3 is made up of 15 amino acids. The CDR3 loop is CASSLLRRGAKGYTF. CDR3 bases: TGTGCCAGCTCACTACTTCGGCGGGGGGCAAAAGGCTACACCTTC.

The chain uses TRBV5-1 and TRBJ1-1, with 9 bases matching TRBD1. The CDR3 has 20 amino acids. The V gene end was trimmed by 0 bases and the J gene end by 5 bases; junction bases not matched to a gene: 20. Germline assignment: CDR1 SGHRS and CDR2 YFSETQ. The DNA of the CDR3 is TGCGCCAGCAGCTTGGTATGGGTGGCCCCTCGGGACAGGGTGTATACTGAAGCTTTCTTT. Protein product: CASSLVWVAPRDRVYTEAFF.

This chain links TRBV7-9 with TRBJ2-1; no reliable D call. Deletions cut 2 bases from V and 10 bases from J, with 12 bases between. This CDR3 is built from 13 residues. From germline, CDR1 is SEHNR and CDR2 FQNEAQ (reference sequence). The CDR3 bases are TGTGCCAGCAGCTTATCTGGGCGTCTAGAGCAGTTCTTC. Translating it yields CASSLSGRLEQFF.

The rearrangement links TRBV7-2 to TRBJ2-7; 8 positions match TRBD2. The V and J ends lost 5 bases and 3 bases, in that order; junction bases with no gene match: 15. The CDR3 covers 17 residues. Germline assignment: CDR1 SGHTA and CDR2 FQGNSA. The CDR3 DNA follows: TGTGCCAGCAGCCCCACGGGGGGGTCAGGGCGTAGCTACGAGCAGTACTTC. Residues: CASSPTGGSGRSYEQYF.

V gene TRBV27 combines with J gene TRBJ1-1; D is possibly TRBD1 (6 bases). Germline V lookup: CDR1 MNHEY, CDR2 SMNVEV (reference sequence). Trimming left V 5 bases short and J 0 bases short, with 13 bases between. The CDR3 spans 15 residues. The CDR3 is CASSETGQLNTEAFF. The CDR3 bases are TGTGCCAGCAGTGAGACCGGACAGTTGAACACTGAAGCTTTCTTT.

The chain links TRBV28 to TRBJ2-7; no definite D call. The CDR3 is 15 amino acids. V was cut by 6 bases and J by 0 bases, with 15 bases left in between. The germline V gene encodes CDR1 MDHEN and CDR2 SYDVKM. Here the CDR3 DNA reads TGTGCCAGCAGCCCACTCCATGCTAGCTCCTACGAGCAGTACTTC. Its protein is CASSPLHASSYEQYF.

V and J are TRBV5-1 and TRBJ1-4; 10 nucleotides agree with TRBD1. Germline V gene lookup returns CDR1 SGHRS and CDR2 YFSETQ. CDR3 length: 17 residues. The junction had 11 bases not matched to a gene; V was cut back by 2 bases and J by 7 bases. For the CDR3, the DNA is TGCGCCAGCAGCTTCGGGACAGGGGAAGGAAAGGCTGAAAAACTGTTTTTT. Its translation is CASSFGTGEGKAEKLFF.

This sequence joins TRBV27 and TRBJ1-5, with a weak D call TRBD1 (6 bases). Germline CDR1 and CDR2: MNHEY and SMNVEV (reference sequence). The ends were cut back, 1 base at V and 6 bases at J, with 10 bases in the middle. The CDR3 is 14 residues long. The CDR3 loop is CASSLYREGQPQHF. The CDR3 DNA follows: TGTGCCAGCAGTTTATACAGGGAAGGTCAGCCCCAGCATTTT.

The CDR3 loop reads CASTTDRHEAFF. The CDR3 nucleotides are TGTGCCAGTACTACGGACAGACATGAAGCTTTCTTT. The rearrangement links TRBV19 to TRBJ1-1; weak D call: TRBD1 (6 bases). V gave up 7 bases and J gave up 7 bases, with 13 bases separating them. Germline V lookup: CDR1 LNHDA, CDR2 SQIVND (reference sequence). CDR3 length equals 12 residues.

This rearrangement joins TRBV28 to TRBJ2-3; D is possibly TRBD2 (6 bases). The CDR3 extends over 17 amino acids. Germline values: CDR1 MDHEN, CDR2 SYDVKM. Trimming took off 7 bases at V and 5 bases at J, with 25 bases between the two ends. As DNA, the CDR3 is TGTGCCAGCACTCAATTACGGGGGTTAGAGCACGGAGATACGCAGTATTTT. Translated, it gives CASTQLRGLEHGDTQYF.

This chain links TRBV6-4 with TRBJ2-1; a weak D match, TRBD1 (5 bases). The V end was cut by 8 bases, the J end by 5 bases, with 28 bases between. There are 18 residues in the CDR3. Per the germline V gene, CDR1 is MRHNA and CDR2 is SNTAGT. The CDR3 reads CASYPLGRKGKRDNEQFF. The DNA of the CDR3 is TGTGCCAGCTACCCCCTGGGTAGAAAGGGGAAAAGGGACAATGAGCAGTTCTTC.

This chain uses TRBV4-1 with TRBJ1-1; 7 nucleotides align to TRBD1. Germline V gives CDR1 MGHRA, CDR2 YSYEKL. The CDR3 contains 14 residues. The ends lost 3 bases at V and 4 bases at J; junction bases unmatched: 5. The CDR3 spells CASSQHDRVTEAFF. CDR3 DNA sequence: TGCGCCAGCAGCCAGCATGACAGGGTCACTGAAGCTTTCTTT.

This clone is a singleton in its sample. The chain uses TRBV5-8 and TRBJ1-6, with D possibly TRBD1 on 5 matching bases. The germline V gene encodes CDR1 SGHTS and CDR2 YDEGEE. CDR3 length: 14 amino acids. The germline V and J ends were trimmed by 10 bases and 7 bases, with 18 bases remaining between them. CDR3 DNA: TGTGCCCGATCCAGGGTGAGCCGAAATTCACCCCTCCACTTT. Translation: CARSRVSRNSPLHF.

The chain couples TRBV30 to TRBJ1-6; D unresolved. The V and J ends lost 4 bases and 14 bases respectively, with 12 bases between them. Germline V gene data show CDR1 as GTSNPN and CDR2 as SVGIG (reference sequence). The CDR3 sequence is 11 residues long. CDR3 bases: TGTGCCTGGACCGAGCCCGGGGCCCTCCACTTT. Translation: CAWTEPGALHF.

The chain uses TRBV4-1 and TRBJ1-5; possibly TRBD1 for D (6 bases). V lost 4 bases and J 4 bases, leaving 17 bases between the germline ends. Germline values: CDR1 MGHRA, CDR2 YSYEKL. The CDR3 length is 16 residues. CDR3 in amino acids: CASSRFPGDQNQPQHF. The CDR3 bases are TGCGCCAGCAGCCGTTTCCCAGGGGACCAAAATCAGCCCCAGCATTTT.

The rearrangement uses TRBV13 and TRBJ1-2; 12 bases fit TRBD1. The ends lost 5 bases at V and 5 bases at J; junction bases unmatched: 6. Looked up from germline, CDR1 is PRHDT and CDR2 is FYEKMQ (reference sequence). This CDR3 is 15 amino acids long. The CDR3 sequence is CASSARDRGLYGYTF. The CDR3 coding sequence is TGTGCCAGCAGCGCCCGGGACAGGGGGCTGTATGGCTACACCTTC.

The chain recombines TRBV11-2 with TRBJ2-7; TRBD1 aligns across 7 bases. The germline V gene has CDR1 SGHAT and CDR2 FQNNGV. V shed 4 bases, J shed 2 bases, and the junction held 5 bases outside the gene matches. The CDR3 length is 14 residues. Here the CDR3 reads CASSYPRGTYEQYF. CDR3 nucleotides: TGTGCCAGCAGCTACCCCAGGGGGACCTACGAGCAGTACTTC.

The chain is built from TRBV9 and TRBJ1-2, with 12 bases identical to TRBD1. CDR3 length equals 21 residues. From germline, CDR1 is SGDLS and CDR2 YYNGEE. Trimming cost V 0 bases and J 1 base; bases outside gene matches: 16. CDR3 region: CASSVVAIGTGGGSSNYGYTF. CDR3 DNA: TGTGCCAGCAGCGTAGTGGCTATCGGGACAGGGGGCGGTAGTAGTAACTATGGCTACACCTTC.